Sequencing of this TCR beta chain was carried out in a study of T cell repertoires in cytomegalovirus infection (dated by TCRdb to about 2019). With respect to the entire study: Alongside well-studied HLA-B-restricted epitopes, the peptide stimulations were aimed at recently identified HLA-C-restricted CMV epitopes, whose presentation resists viral immunomodulation. Because public TCR beta signatures pointed to carriage of CMV infection together with the matching HLA type, the HLA type of each donor mattered for the analysis. The research as a whole found: In both this cohort and an independent approximately 350-donor cohort, the cumulative frequency of public TCR beta family members distinguished carriers of CMV infection plus the relevant HLA type. In the ex vivo response, HLA-C-restricted CMV-specific TCR beta clonotypes were dominant, and in two of eight donors the single most frequent clonotype came from this HLA-C-restricted group.

Reading the label with the study, this specimen's treatment or condition is: in vitro stimulation with specific CMV peptide epitopes to enrich CMV-specific T cells. Sequencing relied on an Illumina HiSeq 1500. TCRdb reran the public reads through fastp at Q25 and MiXCR, keeping productive beta chains. Rows with a matching CDR3 protein are joined into one entry that keeps the most common DNA and genes. Here the sample has roughly 860,000 distinct CDR3 sequences; approximately 29% occur a single time. The ten largest make up roughly 12% of the sample. The germline V gene (reference sequence) yields SGHNT for CDR1 and YYREEE for CDR2. Deletion took 1 base off V and 8 bases off J, with a span of 10 bases between the germline ends. The CDR3 measures 13 amino acids from cysteine to phenylalanine. Of all the DNA, just the CDR3 is kept, 39 bases in frame from base 1. With regard to this clonotype: The antigen it recognizes is unknown. A much larger clone differs from this one at a single base, so this may be a read error.

The sample in question was cultured CD8+ T cells from PBMCs, obtained from culture after CMV antigen stimulation. The rearranged chain carries TRBV5-4 and TRBJ2-1; TRBD2 could be the D gene, as 6 bases match. The sequence was collected from a human donor in good health (CMV status not recorded). Some clones in this sample may be carry-over from other donors' samples. For the CDR3, the sequence is CASSLIGEDEQFF. The sequenced DNA is TGTGCCAGCAGCTTGATAGGGGAGGATGAGCAGTTCTTC.